The entry below describes one TCR beta chain. The patients who served as multiple sclerosis controls were treatment-naive and had stable or active relapsing-remitting disease that fulfilled the revised McDonald criteria. The entry originates in a study of CD8 T cells in Susac syndrome. An input of 0.5 to 1 ug of RNA was subjected to reverse transcription using random hexamers. A multiplex approach, immunoSEQ multiplex PCR, amplified TCR beta CDR3 across 54 Vbeta and 13 Jbeta. In TCRdb, the immunoSEQ multiplex PCR reads were re-called with MiXCR into one record per CDR3 protein. The sample carries 200,000 to 250,000 distinct CDR3 sequences, 85% to 95% recorded once. Sequencing was carried out using CD4+ T cells from PBMCs. The sequence derives from a human donor with multiple sclerosis.

The CDR3 protein is CASRFGGDQPQHF. The DNA for the CDR3 is TGTGCCAGCAGGTTTGGGGGGGATCAGCCCCAGCATTTT. J is TRBJ1-5 and V is TRBV12-3 or TRBV12-4, with TRBD1 as a possible D gene (5 bases). The CDR3 runs 13 residues. V was pared by 6 bases and J by 5 bases, with 11 bases between.